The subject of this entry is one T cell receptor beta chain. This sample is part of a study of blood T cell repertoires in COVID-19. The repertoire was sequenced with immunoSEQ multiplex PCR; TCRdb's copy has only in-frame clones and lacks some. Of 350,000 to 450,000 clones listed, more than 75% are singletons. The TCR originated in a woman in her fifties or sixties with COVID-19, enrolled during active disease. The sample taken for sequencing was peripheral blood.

CDR3 sequence reads: CASSLTRYGYTF. The CDR3 nucleotides are TGTGCCAGCAGCTTGACGCGCTATGGCTACACCTTC. The rearrangement joins TRBV5-6 to TRBJ1-2; D gene ambiguous. In germline, CDR1 is SGHDT, CDR2 YYEEEE. This CDR3 has 12 residues. The ends were cut back, 1 base at V and 4 bases at J, with 5 bases in the middle. Full variable domain (remainder filled in from reference TRBV5-6 and TRBJ1-2): DAGVTQSPTHLIKTRGQQVTLRCSPKSGHDTVSWYQQALGQGPQFIFQYYEEEERQRGNFPDRFSGHQFPNYSSELNVNALLLGDSALYLCASSLTRYGYTFGSGTRLTVV.